This is a list of T cell receptor beta chains from one sample in a study of blood T cell repertoires in COVID-19. Produced via immunoSEQ multiplex PCR; TCRdb's table is partial and in-frame only. The repertoire holds about 290,000 clones, around 89% seen once, with roughly 5.1% in the top ten. Sample: peripheral blood. Receptors were obtained from a man aged 40-50 years with acute or convalescent COVID-19. The CDR3 runs from the conserved cysteine through the conserved F or W. Each record gives: D gene, V gene, clone size, CDR3 length, J gene, CDR3 DNA, CDR3 protein. The D gene is left open where the match is weak. The size of a clone is reported for some rows only, either as once, few or many, or as a class for expanded clones.

d_gene: -
v_gene: TRBV29-1
abundance: -
len: 13
j_gene: TRBJ2-7
CDR3nt: TGCAGCGTTGAAGGGCGGGAACCTTACGAGCAGTACTTC
CDR3aa: CSVEGREPYEQYF

d_gene: -
v_gene: TRBV6-6
abundance: -
len: 15
j_gene: TRBJ2-1
CDR3nt: TGTGCCAGCAGTTTAAACAGGGGGACTAACTATGAGCAGTTCTTC
CDR3aa: CASSLNRGTNYEQFF

d_gene: -
v_gene: TRBV5-6
abundance: -
len: 13
j_gene: TRBJ1-6
CDR3nt: TGTGCCAGCAGCTTCGGGGATAATTCACCCCTCCACTTT
CDR3aa: CASSFGDNSPLHF

d_gene: -
v_gene: TRBV3-1/TRBV3-2
abundance: -
len: 15
j_gene: TRBJ1-1
CDR3nt: TGTGCCAGCAGCCAATCTTGGACAGCTTCCACTGAAGCTTTCTTT
CDR3aa: CASSQSWTASTEAFF

d_gene: -
v_gene: TRBV5-4
abundance: -
len: 15
j_gene: TRBJ2-7
CDR3nt: TGTGCCAGCAGCTTAGGGGGTGACCCTACTTTGGAGCAGTACTTC
CDR3aa: CASSLGGDPTLEQYF

d_gene: TRBD1
v_gene: TRBV5-4
abundance: -
len: 15
j_gene: TRBJ2-2
CDR3nt: TGTGCCAGCAGAACGACAGGGTCGAACACCGGGGAGCTGTTTTTT
CDR3aa: CASRTTGSNTGELFF

d_gene: -
v_gene: TRBV9
abundance: -
len: 15
j_gene: TRBJ1-2
CDR3nt: TGTGCCAGCACTTACCTCAGGGGCCCTAACTATGGCTACACCTTC
CDR3aa: CASTYLRGPNYGYTF

d_gene: TRBD2
v_gene: TRBV7-2
abundance: -
len: 13
j_gene: TRBJ2-7
CDR3nt: TGTGCCAGCAGCTTGGGAGGGGTGGAGCGGCAGTACTTC
CDR3aa: CASSLGGVERQYF

d_gene: -
v_gene: TRBV4-2
abundance: -
len: 13
j_gene: TRBJ1-5
CDR3nt: TGTGCCAGCAGCCAAGATCGGCGGCAGCCCCAGCATTTT
CDR3aa: CASSQDRRQPQHF

d_gene: TRBD1
v_gene: TRBV7-2
abundance: -
len: 14
j_gene: TRBJ1-5
CDR3nt: TGTGCCAGCAGCTCTCATTCAGGGGGACAGCCCCAGCATTTT
CDR3aa: CASSSHSGGQPQHF

d_gene: TRBD1
v_gene: TRBV10-3
abundance: -
len: 18
j_gene: TRBJ1-1
CDR3nt: TGTGCCATCAGTGAGCCCAACCCCGGGACAGGGGGGAACACTGAAGCTTTCTTT
CDR3aa: CAISEPNPGTGGNTEAFF

d_gene: TRBD1
v_gene: TRBV5-6
abundance: few
len: 14
j_gene: TRBJ1-5
CDR3nt: TGTGCCAGCAGCTTACCGGGACAGGGGGAGCCCCAGCATTTT
CDR3aa: CASSLPGQGEPQHF

d_gene: -
v_gene: TRBV10-3
abundance: -
len: 15
j_gene: TRBJ1-3
CDR3nt: TGTGCCATCAGTGAGTCGAGGGGGATTGGAAACACCATATATTTT
CDR3aa: CAISESRGIGNTIYF

d_gene: TRBD1
v_gene: TRBV7-6
abundance: -
len: 14
j_gene: TRBJ1-4
CDR3nt: TGTGCCAGCAGCTTGGGACAGGGAGGCGAAAAACTGTTTTTT
CDR3aa: CASSLGQGGEKLFF

d_gene: TRBD2
v_gene: TRBV19
abundance: -
len: 15
j_gene: TRBJ2-1
CDR3nt: TGTGCCAGTAGTATAGGGGCTAGCGGGGGCATTGAGCAGTTCTTC
CDR3aa: CASSIGASGGIEQFF

d_gene: TRBD1
v_gene: TRBV5-6
abundance: -
len: 13
j_gene: TRBJ1-2
CDR3nt: TGTGCCAGCAGCTTGGTGACAGGGCTGGGCTACACCTTC
CDR3aa: CASSLVTGLGYTF

d_gene: TRBD1
v_gene: TRBV5-1
abundance: -
len: 18
j_gene: TRBJ1-2
CDR3nt: TGCGCCAGCAGCCCGGCCGGGACAGGGGGCGACGCTAACCGTGGCTACACCTTC
CDR3aa: CASSPAGTGGDANRGYTF

d_gene: -
v_gene: TRBV9
abundance: -
len: 17
j_gene: TRBJ2-3
CDR3nt: TGTGCCAGCAGCGTAGGAGGGTATTACTTTACCACAGATACGCAGTATTTT
CDR3aa: CASSVGGYYFTTDTQYF

d_gene: -
v_gene: TRBV28
abundance: -
len: 15
j_gene: TRBJ2-2
CDR3nt: TGTGCCAGCAGGCCTGGGACACTCTGGGCCGGGGAGCTGTTTTTT
CDR3aa: CASRPGTLWAGELFF

d_gene: TRBD1
v_gene: TRBV2
abundance: -
len: 13
j_gene: TRBJ1-1
CDR3nt: TGTGCCACCAGGGACAGCTTGAACACTGAAGCTTTCTTT
CDR3aa: CATRDSLNTEAFF

d_gene: TRBD1
v_gene: TRBV5-1
abundance: -
len: 14
j_gene: TRBJ1-2
CDR3nt: TGCGCCAGCAGCCCGGGACAGGGGGCGGATGGCTACACCTTC
CDR3aa: CASSPGQGADGYTF

d_gene: -
v_gene: TRBV6-5
abundance: -
len: 14
j_gene: TRBJ1-5
CDR3nt: TGTGCCAGCAGCCGGGATGGGAGCAATCAGCCCCAGCATTTT
CDR3aa: CASSRDGSNQPQHF

d_gene: TRBD1
v_gene: TRBV7-9
abundance: -
len: 16
j_gene: TRBJ1-5
CDR3nt: TGTGCCAGCAGCTTAGAGGGGACAGGGCCGATACAGCCCCAGCATTTT
CDR3aa: CASSLEGTGPIQPQHF

d_gene: -
v_gene: TRBV13
abundance: -
len: 13
j_gene: TRBJ1-2
CDR3nt: TGTGCCAGCAGCTTTGCGTCCGGGGATGGCTACACCTTC
CDR3aa: CASSFASGDGYTF

d_gene: -
v_gene: TRBV19
abundance: -
len: 13
j_gene: TRBJ1-1
CDR3nt: TGTGCCAGTAGGGACAGCCCGAACACTGAAGCTTTCTTT
CDR3aa: CASRDSPNTEAFF

d_gene: -
v_gene: TRBV5-6
abundance: -
len: 15
j_gene: TRBJ2-2
CDR3nt: TGTGCCAGCAGCTTGGGCGGGGTTAACACCGGGGAGCTGTTTTTT
CDR3aa: CASSLGGVNTGELFF

d_gene: TRBD1
v_gene: TRBV15
abundance: -
len: 14
j_gene: TRBJ1-6
CDR3nt: TGTGCCACCAGCCCCGGGACAGACTTCTCACCCCTCCACTTT
CDR3aa: CATSPGTDFSPLHF

d_gene: -
v_gene: TRBV11-1
abundance: -
len: 15
j_gene: TRBJ1-5
CDR3nt: TGTGCCAGCAGCTTAGGGCGACATGGAAATCAGCCCCAGCATTTT
CDR3aa: CASSLGRHGNQPQHF

d_gene: TRBD1
v_gene: TRBV5-1
abundance: -
len: 16
j_gene: TRBJ2-3
CDR3nt: TGCGCCAGCAGCTCTCAAGGACAGGGGGTCACAGATACGCAGTATTTT
CDR3aa: CASSSQGQGVTDTQYF

d_gene: -
v_gene: TRBV12-5
abundance: -
len: 16
j_gene: TRBJ2-4
CDR3nt: TGTGCTAGTGGTTTGGTACTAGGAGACGAGAAAAACATTCAGTACTTC
CDR3aa: CASGLVLGDEKNIQYF

d_gene: -
v_gene: TRBV2
abundance: -
len: 15
j_gene: TRBJ1-1
CDR3nt: TGTGCCAGCAGAACCTCCGGGGTCGAGAACACTGAAGCTTTCTTT
CDR3aa: CASRTSGVENTEAFF

d_gene: TRBD1
v_gene: TRBV27
abundance: -
len: 15
j_gene: TRBJ1-5
CDR3nt: TGTGCCAGCCGGGGACAGGGGAATCGTAATCAGCCCCAGCATTTT
CDR3aa: CASRGQGNRNQPQHF

d_gene: -
v_gene: TRBV12-3/TRBV12-4
abundance: once
len: 12
j_gene: TRBJ2-2
CDR3nt: TGTGCCAGCAGTGACAACTTCGGGGAGCTGTTTTTT
CDR3aa: CASSDNFGELFF

d_gene: -
v_gene: TRBV10-1
abundance: -
len: 14
j_gene: TRBJ2-3
CDR3nt: TGCGCCAGCAGTGAGTCGATCGGGACAGATACGCAGTATTTT
CDR3aa: CASSESIGTDTQYF

d_gene: TRBD1
v_gene: TRBV5-1
abundance: -
len: 14
j_gene: TRBJ1-2
CDR3nt: TGCGCCAGCAGCTTAACCGGGACAGAGTATGGCTACACCTTC
CDR3aa: CASSLTGTEYGYTF

d_gene: -
v_gene: TRBV7-6
abundance: -
len: 15
j_gene: TRBJ2-7
CDR3nt: TGTGCCAGCAGCCCCCAGTGGGGCAACTCCTACGAGCAGTACTTC
CDR3aa: CASSPQWGNSYEQYF

d_gene: -
v_gene: TRBV19
abundance: -
len: 13
j_gene: TRBJ1-1
CDR3nt: TGTGCCAGTAGTAAGGAGAGACCCGGGGAAGCTTTCTTT
CDR3aa: CASSKERPGEAFF

d_gene: TRBD1
v_gene: TRBV5-5
abundance: -
len: 15
j_gene: TRBJ1-2
CDR3nt: TGTGCCAGCAGCTTGACCCCTGACAGGGTCTATGGCTACACCTTC
CDR3aa: CASSLTPDRVYGYTF

d_gene: -
v_gene: TRBV6-6
abundance: -
len: 14
j_gene: TRBJ1-6
CDR3nt: TGTGCCAGCACCCCCTACTCGTCCAATTCACCCCTCCACTTT
CDR3aa: CASTPYSSNSPLHF

d_gene: -
v_gene: TRBV5-1
abundance: -
len: 15
j_gene: TRBJ1-1
CDR3nt: TGCGCCAGCAGCGAACGCACAACCATGAACACTGAAGCTTTCTTT
CDR3aa: CASSERTTMNTEAFF

d_gene: -
v_gene: TRBV7-6
abundance: -
len: 16
j_gene: TRBJ1-3
CDR3nt: TGTGCCAGCAGCTTAGGGGGGACATACTCTGGAAACACCATATATTTT
CDR3aa: CASSLGGTYSGNTIYF

d_gene: TRBD1
v_gene: TRBV7-8
abundance: -
len: 16
j_gene: TRBJ1-2
CDR3nt: TGTGCCAGCAGCCTCCGATCACCCGGGACAGGGGAGGGCTACACCTTC
CDR3aa: CASSLRSPGTGEGYTF

d_gene: TRBD1
v_gene: TRBV10-1
abundance: once
len: 14
j_gene: TRBJ2-3
CDR3nt: TGCGCCAGCTCTTCCCAAGGGGGCTGGGGTACGCAGTATTTT
CDR3aa: CASSSQGGWGTQYF

d_gene: -
v_gene: TRBV2
abundance: -
len: 13
j_gene: TRBJ2-1
CDR3nt: TGTGCCAGCATGAGGGGGGGCTACAATGAGCAGTTCTTC
CDR3aa: CASMRGGYNEQFF

d_gene: TRBD2
v_gene: TRBV27
abundance: -
len: 17
j_gene: TRBJ2-2
CDR3nt: TGTGCCAGCAGTTTATCGTGGGGACTAGTATACACCGGGGAGCTGTTTTTT
CDR3aa: CASSLSWGLVYTGELFF

d_gene: TRBD1
v_gene: TRBV12-3/TRBV12-4
abundance: -
len: 12
j_gene: TRBJ2-7
CDR3nt: TGTGCCAGCAGCAGGGGGTTCTACGAGCAGTACTTC
CDR3aa: CASSRGFYEQYF